The sequence of this T cell receptor beta chain was determined in a study of T-cell memory formation after mild COVID-19. TCRdb ran MiXCR on the 5' RACE reads and lists one entry per CDR3 protein. The sample includes over 350,000 distinct CDR3 sequences, more than 20% seen only once; the top ten take about 8.7%. This clonotype was seen once. This receptor was taken from an adult woman who had mild COVID-19 (a few samples of this study predate the infection). Cell type and time point are not known. Sequencing was done on a sample of PBMCs or a T cell subset sorted from them (not recorded which).

CDR3 sequence (DNA): TGTGCCAGCAGCTCACTCACTGCCAGACAAGAGACCCAGTACTTC. Translating it yields CASSSLTARQETQYF. V gene TRBV7-6 combines with J gene TRBJ2-5; no firm D call. There are 15 residues in the CDR3. Trimming left V 4 bases short and J 2 bases short, with 14 bases between. Germline values: CDR1 SGHVS, CDR2 FNYEAQ.